The clone carrying this T cell receptor (beta chain) was seen repeatedly, ten times or more. Its matching antigen is unknown. The data originate from a study of regulatory T cells in long-lasting Graves disease. Broader study findings: Possibly, accuracy suffered from the small sample size. It was in persistent disease that TRBV28, TRBJ1-2 and TRBJ2-5 were favored.

V was pared by 6 bases and J by 5 bases, with 17 bases between. The CDR3 is 15 residues long. The germline V gene has CDR1 MDHEN and CDR2 SYDVKM. The time point here: persistent/refractory GD, antithyroid drugs over 5 years with positive TRAb. PBMC-extracted RNA yielded the TCR library. Patients were from an endocrinology department in Xi'an, China. Both iRepertoire HTBI primers and Arm-PCR of CDR3 regions were used to build the TCR beta libraries. In the authors' workflow: Sequenced samples collectively carried some 60 TRBV and some 15 TRBJ segments. TCRdb reprocessed the multiplex PCR reads with MiXCR, giving one entry per CDR3 protein. The V and J calls and clone size are TCRdb's, not the authors'. The sample shows about 340,000 distinct CDR3 sequences, roughly 21% of them seen only once.

Sequences were derived from peripheral blood mononuclear cells (PBMCs), sampled when the disease was refractory, from a patient treated with antithyroid drugs. The rearrangement links TRBV28 to TRBJ1-5; weak D call: TRBD1 (5 bases). The sequence came from a female donor with Graves disease. The CDR3 loop is CASSLDIGDDQPQHF. The CDR3 bases are TGTGCCAGCAGCCTGGACATAGGAGACGATCAGCCCCAGCATTTT.